This TCR beta chain was recorded in a study of shared clonotypes between healthy human individuals. Study as a whole: Serving as donors were a couple of women and a few men, whose ages spanned 18 to 49.

Points from the study as a whole: Naive CD4 clonotypes overlapped across several donors at approximately 5%.

The CDR3 has 13 residues. Trimming stripped 4 bases from V and 2 bases from J, with 10 bases between. The germline V gene encodes CDR1 SGHRS and CDR2 YFSETQ. The repertoire was sequenced with immunoSEQ multiplex PCR; TCRdb's copy has only in-frame clones and lacks some. Found here are over 2 million clones, about 95% of them singletons; the top ten hold more than 0.95%. Only CD45RO-negative cells positively selected for CCR7 counted as naive CD8 cells, so terminally differentiated effector memory CD45RA+ cells were excluded. In the case of this clone: Its antigen remains unidentified.

Sequencing was carried out using naive CD8+ T cells sorted from blood. The genes are TRBV5-1 and TRBJ2-7, with D maybe TRBD2 (6 bases). The sequence came from a man between 18 and 35 years old in good health. The CDR3 is CASSMGLAYEQYF. As DNA, the CDR3 is TGCGCCAGCAGCATGGGACTTGCCTACGAGCAGTACTTC.